Given below is one T cell receptor beta chain in context. The same CDR3 arises from other DNA sequences in this sample as well. Measured with immunoSEQ multiplex PCR; TCRdb has only the in-frame clones, and not every one. The data hold approximately 98,000 clones, with roughly four fifths observed a single time. The germline V gene has CDR1 SNHLY and CDR2 FYNNEI. Trimming shortened V by 7 bases and J by 0 bases, and 3 bases separated the two germline ends. This CDR3 comprises 11 residues. The data were taken from a study of OX40 agonist ivuxolimab in advanced cancers. Study as a whole: The patients got ivuxolimab, which is an agonistic anti-OX40 (CD134) antibody. All patients had ivuxolimab intravenously every 2 weeks at 0.01 to 10 mg/kg. With a range of about 23 to 90, age averaged approximately 60 years, and 70% to 85% were male. Past anti-PD-1, anti-PD-L1 or anti-CTLA-4 therapy was accepted, and roughly 38% had received some.

The TCR was taken from an adult with an advanced solid tumor such as melanoma, head and neck, liver or kidney cancer. The chain uses TRBV2 and TRBJ1-1; no firm D call. Sequenced material: CD4+ or CD8+ T cells sorted from blood, taken in a trial of the OX40 agonist ivuxolimab. The CDR3 region is CASKVNTEAFF. CDR3 nucleotides: TGTGCCAGCAAAGTGAACACTGAAGCTTTCTTT. The entire variable domain, with the rest obtained from reference TRBV2 and TRBJ1-1, is as follows: EPEVTQTPSHQVTQMGQEVILRCVPISNHLYFYWYRQILGQKVEFLVSFYNNEISEKSEIFDDQFSVERPDGSNFTLKIRSTKLEDSAMYFCASKVNTEAFFGQGTRLTVV.